These 28 T cell receptor beta chains came from one sample sequenced in a study of shared clonotypes between healthy human individuals. Sequencing was performed with immunoSEQ multiplex PCR; in TCRdb, only in-frame clones are kept and a portion is missing. The sample includes 1.5 million to 2.5 million clones, about 95% seen only once; the top ten take around 1.2%. Naive CD8 cells lacked CD45RO, underwent positive selection for CCR7 and left out terminally differentiated effector memory CD45RA+ cells. Sequenced: naive CD8+ T cells sorted from blood. The receptors originated from a young man in good health.

The chain is built from TRBV30 and TRBJ2-7; 12 nucleotides match TRBD2. The CDR3 sequence is 13 residues long. Germline CDR1 is GTSNPN and CDR2 is SVGIG (reference sequence). V lost 7 bases to trimming and J lost 3 bases; unmatched junction nucleotides: 4. The CDR3 DNA is TGTGCCTATCGACTAGCGGGGGACTACGAGCAGTACTTC. Translating it yields CAYRLAGDYEQYF.

The gene calls are TRBV19 and TRBJ2-7, with D maybe TRBD2 (6 bases). The CDR3 spans 12 residues. Between the trimmed V and J ends, which lost 9 bases and 7 bases, there was a span of 16 bases. Germline V gene lookup returns CDR1 LNHDA and CDR2 SQIVND (reference sequence). CDR3 DNA sequence: TGTGCCAGCGGTGGGGCGGGGCTTGAGCAGTACTTC. It translates to CASGGAGLEQYF.

This chain uses TRBV5-6 with TRBJ1-5; D is undetermined. This CDR3 region has 15 residues. The V end lost 1 base, the J end lost 3 bases, and 11 bases lay between the germline ends. Germline V lookup: CDR1 SGHDT, CDR2 YYEEEE. The CDR3 nucleotides are TGTGCCAGCAGCTTGACCCACGGAGCCAATCAGCCCCAGCATTTT. This sequence encodes CASSLTHGANQPQHF.

On this clone: This sample also contains other DNA sequences that code for the same CDR3. The chain carries TRBV30 and TRBJ2-1, with D uncertain. Germline lookup yields CDR1 GTSNPN and CDR2 SVGIG (reference sequence). V lost 2 bases and J 10 bases, leaving 6 bases between the germline ends. CDR3 size: 10 residues. In DNA, the CDR3 is TGTGCCTGGAGTTCTGGAGAGCAGTTCTTC. It specifies CAWSSGEQFF.

The chain joins TRBV28 to TRBJ2-7, with no clear D. Between the trimmed V and J ends, which lost 5 bases and 2 bases, there was a span of 10 bases. Looked up from germline, CDR1 is MDHEN and CDR2 is SYDVKM. The CDR3 has 13 amino acids. CDR3 coding DNA: TGTGCCAGCAGTCTTCTCAGAGCCTACGAGCAGTACTTC. Its translation: CASSLLRAYEQYF.

The chain employs TRBV6-5 and TRBJ2-1; 8 nucleotides agree with TRBD2. Germline-derived CDR1 and CDR2 are MNHEY and SVGAGI. V lost 6 bases to trimming and J lost 2 bases; unmatched junction nucleotides: 6. This CDR3 has 15 residues. CDR3 in DNA: TGTGCCAGCAGGGAGCGGGGGTCCCCCTACAATGAGCAGTTCTTC. Its translation is CASRERGSPYNEQFF.

The CDR3 DNA follows: TGCGCCAGCAGCCAAGAACGGGAGCGGGAGGGCCTAGGGAATGAGCAGTTCTTC. Amino acids: CASSQEREREGLGNEQFF. This chain connects TRBV4-3 to TRBJ2-1; 10 bases agree with TRBD2. The CDR3 length is 18 residues. From germline, CDR1 is LGHNA and CDR2 YSLEER. The V gene end was trimmed by 0 bases and the J gene end by 7 bases; junction bases not matched to a gene: 12.

CDR3 protein: CASSYNRGRGTEAFF. CDR3 DNA sequence: TGTGCCAGCAGTTACAACAGGGGAAGGGGCACTGAAGCTTTCTTT. The chain combines TRBV6-5 with TRBJ1-1; 7 nucleotides line up with TRBD1. CDR1 and CDR2 from the germline V gene are MNHEY and SVGAGI. The CDR3 runs to 15 residues. V was clipped by 2 bases and J by 4 bases; unmatched bases: 7.

The V call is TRBV7-9, the J call TRBJ2-3; 12 nucleotides align to TRBD2. The germline V gene encodes CDR1 SEHNR and CDR2 FQNEAQ (reference sequence). The CDR3 loop spans 16 amino acids. V lost 3 bases, J lost 4 bases, and 5 bases stayed unmatched. CDR3: CASSLTSGGLADTQYF. CDR3 sequence (DNA): TGTGCCAGCAGCTTGACTAGCGGGGGATTGGCAGATACGCAGTATTTT. Complete variable domain (other parts from reference TRBV7-9 and TRBJ2-3): DTGVSQNPRHKITKRGQNVTFRCDPISEHNRLYWYRQTLGQGPEFLTYFQNEAQLEKSRLLSDRFSAERPKGSFSTLEIQRTEQGDSAMYLCASSLTSGGLADTQYFGPGTRLTVL.

The V gene is TRBV6-5, the J gene TRBJ2-7, with a tentative D call TRBD2 (5 bases). The CDR3 extends over 12 amino acids. The germline CDR1 and CDR2 sequences are MNHEY and SVGAGI. The germline V and J ends were trimmed by 5 bases and 3 bases, with 8 bases remaining between them. CDR3 amino acids: CASSPSFYEQYF. In nucleotides, the CDR3 is TGTGCCAGCAGTCCTAGCTTCTACGAGCAGTACTTC.

The CDR3 loop reads CASSQVLGHTYEQYF. Here the CDR3 DNA reads TGCGCCAGCAGCCAAGTTTTGGGACACACCTACGAGCAGTACTTC. This chain links TRBV4-3 with TRBJ2-7; a possible D gene is TRBD1 (6 bases). Per germline, CDR1 LGHNA and CDR2 YSLEER. The V end was cut by 1 base, the J end by 2 bases, with 12 bases between. The CDR3 is made up of 15 amino acids.

This rearrangement joins TRBV2 to TRBJ1-5; D gene ambiguous. The germline V gene has CDR1 SNHLY and CDR2 FYNNEI. Trimming took off 7 bases at V and 6 bases at J, with 16 bases between the two ends. The CDR3 has 14 amino acids. The CDR3 DNA is TGTGCCAGCACTGACGGTCCAAGGAGTCAGCCCCAGCATTTT. This translates into CASTDGPRSQPQHF.

This clone was picked up one time. This rearrangement joins TRBV13 to TRBJ2-1, with TRBD2 as a possible D gene (5 bases). The CDR3 is 15 amino acids. The V end was cut by 4 bases, the J end by 2 bases, with 12 bases between. The V gene's germline CDR1 is PRHDT and CDR2 FYEKMQ (reference sequence). Here the CDR3 reads CASSSGVTPYNEQFF. DNA of the CDR3: TGTGCCAGCAGCTCCGGGGTTACCCCCTACAATGAGCAGTTCTTC. Full variable domain (outside the CDR3, taken from reference TRBV13 and TRBJ2-1): AAGVIQSPRHLIKEKRETATLKCYPIPRHDTVYWYQQGPGQDPQFLISFYEKMQSDKGSIPDRFSAQQFSDYHSELNMSSLELGDSALYFCASSSGVTPYNEQFFGPGTRLTVL.

The CDR3 here is CASSYSIGELVETQYF. The CDR3 DNA reads TGTGCCAGCAGTTACTCGATTGGGGAGCTGGTAGAGACCCAGTACTTC. The V call is TRBV6-5, the J call TRBJ2-5; a possible D gene is TRBD2 (5 bases). This CDR3 is built from 16 residues. Germline CDR1 MNHEY, CDR2 SVGAGI. Trimming took off 0 bases at V and 4 bases at J, with 15 bases between the two ends.

The count of this clone is one. The rearrangement joins TRBV29-1 to TRBJ1-4; D not certain. The germline gives CDR1 SQVTM, CDR2 ANQGSEA. The CDR3 extends over 13 amino acids. The chain's CDR3 is CTALGAENEKLFF. CDR3 in DNA: TGCACCGCCTTGGGCGCAGAGAATGAAAAACTGTTTTTT.

CDR3 sequence (DNA): TGTGCCAGCAGCCAAGGGCGTAGCAAGGACTGGGAGCAGTACTTC. This codes for CASSQGRSKDWEQYF. The chain is built from TRBV14 and TRBJ2-7; D possibly corresponds to TRBD2 (5 bases). The ends were cut back, 1 base at V and 7 bases at J, with 17 bases in the middle. This CDR3 comprises 15 residues. The germline V gene encodes CDR1 SGHDN and CDR2 FVKESK.

This rearrangement joins TRBV27 to TRBJ2-3; weak D call: TRBD2 (5 bases). CDR1 is MNHEY and CDR2 is SMNVEV in the germline V gene (reference sequence). The CDR3 covers 12 residues. V dropped 5 bases and J dropped 7 bases, with 10 bases sitting between them. The CDR3 DNA follows: TGTGCCAGCAGTACCCGGGGATATACGCAGTATTTT. Amino acid sequence: CASSTRGYTQYF.

The V and J genes are TRBV30 and TRBJ2-3; no reliable D call. V lost 5 bases and J 0 bases, leaving 12 bases between the germline ends. This CDR3 comprises 14 residues. Germline lookup yields CDR1 GTSNPN and CDR2 SVGIG (reference sequence). The CDR3 loop is CAWAWTSSTDTQYF. CDR3 bases: TGTGCCTGGGCCTGGACGTCTAGCACAGATACGCAGTATTTT.

The chain carries TRBV9 and TRBJ2-5; 11 nucleotides match TRBD1. CDR3 length: 16 residues. Germline CDR1 reads SGDLS; CDR2 reads YYNGEE. With V trimmed by 3 bases and J by 5 bases, 9 bases remained unmatched. The CDR3 sequence is CASSARTGGPTETQYF. In DNA form, the CDR3 reads TGTGCCAGCAGCGCCAGGACAGGGGGCCCAACGGAGACCCAGTACTTC.

This clone appeared once. The rearrangement links TRBV9 to TRBJ1-1; no reliable D call. The CDR3 length is 13 residues. Germline CDR1 is SGDLS and CDR2 is YYNGEE. Between the trimmed V and J ends, which lost 0 bases and 4 bases, there was a span of 7 bases. CDR3 in amino acids: CASSVDSFTEAFF. The CDR3 DNA reads as TGTGCCAGCAGCGTAGACAGTTTCACTGAAGCTTTCTTT.

The chain recombines TRBV7-6 with TRBJ1-4; unclear D gene. This CDR3 is 18 amino acids long. Germline lookup yields CDR1 SGHVS and CDR2 FNYEAQ. Trimming cost V 2 bases and J 8 bases, with 24 bases left between them. CDR3 residues: CASSLSPAGGRPGEKLFF. CDR3 DNA sequence: TGTGCCAGCAGCTTAAGTCCCGCCGGCGGGCGGCCAGGCGAAAAACTGTTTTTT.

The V gene is TRBV7-9, the J gene TRBJ1-1; 8 nucleotides match TRBD1. V trimming: 1 base; J trimming: 4 bases; junction bases outside the gene matches: 5. Germline loops: CDR1 SEHNR, CDR2 FQNEAQ (reference sequence). The CDR3 length is 15 residues. In DNA form, the CDR3 reads TGTGCCAGCAGCTTAGACAGGGGGGGAGGCACTGAAGCTTTCTTT. Translated: CASSLDRGGGTEAFF.

V and J are TRBV7-9 and TRBJ2-1; unclear D gene. CDR1 and CDR2 from the germline V gene are SEHNR and FQNEAQ (reference sequence). The CDR3 is 12 amino acids. V dropped 2 bases and J dropped 7 bases, with 6 bases sitting between them. The CDR3: CASSLLRNEQFF. The DNA for the CDR3 is TGTGCCAGCAGCTTACTACGGAATGAGCAGTTCTTC.

The chain carries TRBV19 and TRBJ1-4; D is ambiguous. The germline V gene encodes CDR1 LNHDA and CDR2 SQIVND (reference sequence). The V and J ends lost 3 bases and 4 bases respectively, with 9 bases between them. The CDR3 sequence is 14 residues long. The CDR3 sequence: CASSIWRSNEKLFF. The CDR3 coding sequence is TGTGCCAGTAGTATCTGGAGGAGTAATGAAAAACTGTTTTTT.

In the case of this clone: This specimen includes other DNA sequences encoding the same CDR3. This chain uses TRBV5-6 with TRBJ1-4; D is ambiguous. This CDR3 has 14 amino acids. Trimming took 2 bases from V and 0 from J, leaving 5 bases between them. Germline V CDR1 and CDR2: SGHDT, YYEEEE. Here the CDR3 reads CASSLGSTNEKLFF. CDR3 in DNA: TGTGCCAGCAGCTTAGGATCAACTAATGAAAAACTGTTTTTT. Filled out from reference TRBV5-6 and TRBJ1-4, the complete variable domain reads DAGVTQSPTHLIKTRGQQVTLRCSPKSGHDTVSWYQQALGQGPQFIFQYYEEEERQRGNFPDRFSGHQFPNYSSELNVNALLLGDSALYLCASSLGSTNEKLFFGSGTQLSVL.

The gene calls are TRBV5-1 and TRBJ2-7; no clear D. The germline V gene encodes CDR1 SGHRS and CDR2 YFSETQ. V lost 6 bases to trimming and J lost 5 bases, with 18 bases between them. CDR3 length: 14 amino acids. The CDR3 loop is CASTRVSSADEQYF. CDR3 nucleotide sequence: TGCGCCAGCACTCGTGTCTCCAGCGCGGACGAGCAGTACTTC.

Many counts were recorded for this clone. This rearrangement joins TRBV30 to TRBJ1-5, with 10 bases that match TRBD1. Trimming removed 5 bases from V and 2 bases from J; junction bases left unmatched: 3. This CDR3 has 14 amino acids. Looked up from germline, CDR1 is GTSNPN and CDR2 is SVGIG (reference sequence). The CDR3 DNA follows: TGTGCCTGGGAAGGGACAGGGGGCAATCAGCCCCAGCATTTT. Its protein is CAWEGTGGNQPQHF. The variable domain in full, with the rest retrieved from reference TRBV30 and TRBJ1-5, is SQTIHQWPATLVQPVGSPLSLECTVEGTSNPNLYWYRQAAGRGLQLLFYSVGIGQISSEVPQNLSASRPQDRQFILSSKKLLLSDSGFYLCAWEGTGGNQPQHFGDGTRLSIL.

This chain uses TRBV9 with TRBJ2-3; 8 bases map to TRBD2. The germline CDR1 and CDR2 sequences are SGDLS and YYNGEE. Trimming cost V 0 bases and J 4 bases; bases outside gene matches: 4. The CDR3 totals 15 residues. The CDR3 sequence is CASSVGGSGADTQYF. In DNA, the CDR3 is TGTGCCAGCAGCGTAGGAGGTAGCGGGGCAGATACGCAGTATTTT.